One sample yielded the 17 T cell receptor beta chains listed below, sequenced in a study of blood T cell repertoires in COVID-19. Data came from immunoSEQ multiplex PCR; TCRdb stores just in-frame clones and leaves some out. The sample includes around 200,000 clones, approximately 87% of them seen just once. The sample taken for sequencing was peripheral blood. Every receptor here comes from a man in his 70s with active or convalescent COVID-19.

This chain links TRBV7-9 with TRBJ2-7; 8 nucleotides line up with TRBD1. The CDR3 loop spans 15 amino acids. V lost 7 bases to trimming and J lost 0 bases; unmatched junction nucleotides: 8. Germline CDR1 and CDR2: SEHNR and FQNEAQ (reference sequence). This chain's CDR3 is CASTRDRGGSYEQYF. The CDR3, as DNA: TGTGCCAGCACCCGAGACAGGGGCGGCTCCTACGAGCAGTACTTC.

This chain uses TRBV29-1 with TRBJ1-1; D ambiguous. V was clipped by 4 bases and J by 8 bases, with 11 bases between them. The CDR3 has 11 amino acids. Germline lookup yields CDR1 SQVTM and CDR2 ANQGSEA. The CDR3 sequence: CSVGRGAEAFF. The CDR3 DNA follows: TGCAGCGTTGGTCGCGGTGCCGAAGCTTTCTTT.

The chain recombines TRBV5-4 with TRBJ1-3; no clear D gene. V was pared by 4 bases and J by 4 bases, with 15 bases between. This CDR3 is built from 15 residues. From germline, CDR1 is SGHNT and CDR2 YYREEE (reference sequence). CDR3 bases: TGTGCCAGCAGCAATGACCCCTCGGGGGGAAACACCATATATTTT. Protein: CASSNDPSGGNTIYF.

The V gene is TRBV30, the J gene TRBJ2-5; D is possibly TRBD2 (6 bases). Trimming removed 0 bases from V and 6 bases from J, with 8 bases in between. Per the germline V gene, CDR1 is GTSNPN and CDR2 is SVGIG (reference sequence). The CDR3 runs to 12 residues. CDR3 in amino acids: CAWSVSGQTQYF. The DNA for the CDR3 is TGTGCCTGGAGTGTAAGCGGGCAGACCCAGTACTTC.

The genes are TRBV7-2 and TRBJ2-2; D is unclear. V gave up 0 bases and J gave up 4 bases, with 12 bases separating them. Germline values: CDR1 SGHTA, CDR2 FQGNSA. The CDR3 runs 16 residues. CDR3 bases: TGTGCCAGCAGCTTAGCGTCCAGCGAACTCACCGGGGAGCTGTTTTTT. Translated, it gives CASSLASSELTGELFF.

This sequence joins TRBV7-6 and TRBJ2-7; 9 positions match TRBD1. In germline, CDR1 is SGHVS, CDR2 FNYEAQ. The CDR3 runs to 16 residues. Unmatched junction bases numbered 11, after V lost 1 base and J lost 7 bases. CDR3 residues: CASSLGVTQGAEEQYF. The CDR3 nucleotides are TGTGCCAGCAGCTTAGGGGTTACACAGGGGGCGGAGGAGCAGTACTTC.

The chain combines TRBV4-1 with TRBJ1-1, with D uncertain. Trimming stripped 6 bases from V and 3 bases from J, with 11 bases between. Per germline, CDR1 MGHRA and CDR2 YSYEKL. The CDR3 length is 13 residues. This CDR3 reads CASSRLDYTEAFF. In nucleotides, the CDR3 is TGCGCCAGCAGTCGACTAGATTACACTGAAGCTTTCTTT.

CDR3 nucleotide sequence: TGTGCCAGCAGTCAGGGGACAGCAGAGACCCAGTACTTC. Protein product: CASSQGTAETQYF. The chain is built from TRBV7-2 and TRBJ2-5; 7 bases line up with TRBD1. V lost 6 bases and J lost 4; bases outside the gene matches: 5. CDR1 is SGHTA, CDR2 FQGNSA, per germline. The length of the CDR3 is 13 residues.

The chain uses TRBV5-4 and TRBJ2-1, with 8 nucleotides matching TRBD2. The germline gives CDR1 SGHNT, CDR2 YYREEE (reference sequence). J lost 4 bases, V lost 5 bases, and 8 bases had no gene match. This CDR3 comprises 15 residues. The CDR3 region has the DNA TGTGCCAGCAGTATAGGGGCGGGGGGTTACAATGAGCAGTTCTTC. Its protein is CASSIGAGGYNEQFF.

This sequence joins TRBV6-5 and TRBJ1-1, with no clear D. V lost 4 bases to trimming and J lost 0 bases, with 6 bases between them. This CDR3 is built from 13 residues. CDR1 and CDR2 from the germline V gene are MNHEY and SVGAGI. CDR3 sequence: CASSSEMNTEAFF. DNA for the CDR3: TGTGCCAGCAGTTCAGAAATGAACACTGAAGCTTTCTTT.

The chain employs TRBV28 and TRBJ1-5; D not certain. The ends were cut back, 6 bases at V and 3 bases at J, with 15 bases in the middle. The CDR3 covers 15 residues. Germline lookup yields CDR1 MDHEN and CDR2 SYDVKM. The CDR3 DNA is TGTGCCAGCAGCTCTAACGGGATTTTCAATCAGCCCCAGCATTTT. Translating gives CASSSNGIFNQPQHF.

The CDR3 nucleotides read TGTGCCAGCAATCGACAGGGGGGCACAGATACGCAGTATTTT. Its protein product is CASNRQGGTDTQYF. V usage is TRBV6-5 and J usage is TRBJ2-3, with TRBD1 identical over 9 bases. The J segment lost 1 base and the V segment lost 7 bases, leaving 3 bases of the junction unmatched. This CDR3 has 14 amino acids. From germline, CDR1 is MNHEY and CDR2 SVGAGI.

This chain connects TRBV4-1 to TRBJ1-1, with 7 positions matching TRBD1. Germline loops: CDR1 MGHRA, CDR2 YSYEKL. The V segment lost 4 bases and the J segment 3 bases; nucleotides outside the gene matches: 5. CDR3 length equals 14 residues. CDR3: CASSLETGHTEAFF. The DNA of the CDR3 is TGCGCCAGCAGCCTAGAGACAGGGCACACTGAAGCTTTCTTT.

CDR3 in amino acids: CASSQETLAGGPTYNEQFF. DNA for the CDR3: TGCGCCAGCAGCCAGGAGACCCTAGCGGGAGGCCCGACCTACAATGAGCAGTTCTTC. This chain joins TRBV4-1 and TRBJ2-1, with TRBD2 identical over 11 bases. The length of the CDR3 is 19 residues. Looked up from germline, CDR1 is MGHRA and CDR2 is YSYEKL. The trim removed 3 bases at V and 2 bases at J, leaving 12 bases unmatched.

The V gene is TRBV10-2, the J gene TRBJ1-1; 9 bases agree with TRBD1. J gave up 11 bases and V 6 bases, and 13 bases lay outside the gene matches. The length of the CDR3 is 14 residues. From germline, CDR1 is WSHSY and CDR2 SAAADI. In DNA, the CDR3 is TGCGCCAGCAGCGCTAATTCCGGGACAGGGAAGGCTTTCTTT. This codes for CASSANSGTGKAFF.

The rearrangement uses TRBV7-3 and TRBJ2-1; no clear D gene. CDR1 is SGHTA, CDR2 FQGTGA, per germline. V gave up 3 bases and J gave up 6 bases, with 9 bases separating them. This CDR3 comprises 13 residues. The CDR3 protein is CASSFGGLNEQFF. In DNA form, the CDR3 reads TGTGCCAGCAGCTTCGGCGGCCTCAATGAGCAGTTCTTC.

J is TRBJ2-1 and V is TRBV9; 7 positions agree with TRBD1. The J segment lost 10 bases and the V segment lost 0 bases, leaving 4 bases of the junction unmatched. This CDR3 is 13 amino acids long. Germline V gene sequence: CDR1 SGDLS, CDR2 YYNGEE. CDR3 protein: CASSVGGTVEQFF. CDR3 coding DNA: TGTGCCAGCAGCGTAGGGGGGACAGTCGAGCAGTTCTTC.